This is a list of T cell receptor beta chains from one sample in a study of blood T cell repertoires in COVID-19. Clones were sequenced by immunoSEQ multiplex PCR, and TCRdb holds only the in-frame ones, with some missing. Here the sample spans about 310,000 clones, around 87% being singletons. Specimen: peripheral blood. All receptors derive from a woman aged 45-65 years who had recovered from COVID-19. The CDR3 runs from the conserved cysteine through the conserved F or W. A D gene is named only where the DNA matches it firmly. Part of the rows lack a size; the others show once, few, many or a class for expanded clones.

CDR3 | DNA | V | size | D | J
CASSLRQGYNEQFF | TGTGCCAGCAGTCTAAGACAGGGCTACAATGAGCAGTTCTTC | TRBV28 | - | TRBD1 | TRBJ2-1
CASSPREPNTEAFF | TGTGCCAGCTCACCACGGGAGCCGAACACTGAAGCTTTCTTT | TRBV18 | - | - | TRBJ1-1
CAITRETGTNTEAFF | TGTGCCATAACCCGGGAGACAGGGACCAACACTGAAGCTTTCTTT | TRBV10-3 | - | TRBD1 | TRBJ1-1
CASSGGASGANVLTF | TGTGCCAGTAGTGGCGGGGCCTCTGGGGCCAACGTCCTGACTTTC | TRBV19 | - | - | TRBJ2-6
CASSLDRMSLVGYTF | TGTGCCAGCAGCTTGGACAGGATGAGTTTGGTTGGCTACACCTTC | TRBV6-5 | - | TRBD1 | TRBJ1-2
CASSLGAYSNQPQHF | TGTGCCAGCAGCTTGGGGGCTTATAGCAATCAGCCCCAGCATTTT | TRBV7-2 | once | - | TRBJ1-5
CASSLEADSEAFF | TGTGCCAGCAGCTTAGAGGCAGATTCTGAAGCTTTCTTT | TRBV11-3 | - | - | TRBJ1-1
CASSNLLSQGSYNEQFF | TGTGCCAGTAGTAATCTTTTGAGCCAGGGCTCCTACAATGAGCAGTTCTTC | TRBV19 | - | - | TRBJ2-1
CASSQGQQETQYF | TGTGCCAGCTCACAAGGACAGCAAGAGACCCAGTACTTC | TRBV18 | once | - | TRBJ2-5
CASSLGDRRTSYEQYF | TGTGCCAGCAGCTTAGGGGACAGGCGAACCTCCTACGAGCAGTACTTC | TRBV11-2 | - | TRBD1 | TRBJ2-7
CASSYTGTELIYGYTF | TGTGCCAGCAGCTATACCGGGACAGAGCTTATCTATGGCTACACCTTC | TRBV28 | - | TRBD1 | TRBJ1-2
CAISGPGASGNPDTQYF | TGTGCCATCAGTGGCCCCGGGGCTAGCGGGAATCCAGATACGCAGTATTTT | TRBV10-3 | few | TRBD2 | TRBJ2-3
CASSSTGGGHEAFF | TGTGCCAGCAGCTCCACAGGGGGCGGACACGAAGCTTTCTTT | TRBV5-4 | - | TRBD1 | TRBJ1-1
CASSQINTGSQAFF | TGCGCCAGCAGCCAAATCAACACCGGTAGCCAAGCTTTCTTT | TRBV4-1 | many | - | TRBJ1-1
CASSRQVGRAEAFF | TGTGCCAGCAGTCGACAGGTTGGAAGGGCTGAAGCTTTCTTT | TRBV6-5 | - | - | TRBJ1-1
CASSLRGTSGIETQYF | TGTGCCAGCAGCCTACGTGGGACTAGCGGGATTGAGACCCAGTACTTC | TRBV11-3 | - | TRBD2 | TRBJ2-5
CASSLLQGFTDTQYF | TGTGCCAGCAGCTTACTCCAGGGATTCACAGATACGCAGTATTTT | TRBV7-2 | - | - | TRBJ2-3
CASNPLAGGDSYNEQFF | TGTGCCAGTAACCCCCTAGCGGGAGGGGACTCCTACAATGAGCAGTTCTTC | TRBV19 | - | TRBD2 | TRBJ2-1
CASSSSEGNTIYF | TGTGCCAGCAGTTCGTCAGAAGGAAACACCATATATTTT | TRBV2 | - | - | TRBJ1-3
CASSFLGGGYGYTF | TGTGCCAGTAGTTTCCTCGGCGGCGGGTATGGCTACACCTTC | TRBV19 | - | - | TRBJ1-2